Following are 25 T cell receptor beta chains from one sample sequenced in a study of blood T cell repertoires in COVID-19. The table came from immunoSEQ multiplex PCR; TCRdb's copy has only in-frame clones and leaves some out. The sample holds some 220,000 clones, approximately 85% seen once. Sequencing was carried out using peripheral blood. The receptors were sampled from a woman in her 70s with COVID-19, enrolled during active disease.

The chain recombines TRBV29-1 with TRBJ1-2, with D tentatively TRBD1 (5 bases). Trimming took 5 bases from V and 4 from J, leaving 17 bases between them. The CDR3 sequence is 14 residues long. In germline, CDR1 is SQVTM, CDR2 ANQGSEA. In DNA, the CDR3 is TGCAGCGTTCCGTGGGGGGGTTTCGGCTATGGCTACACCTTC. It encodes CSVPWGGFGYGYTF.

This clone occurred once. The rearrangement links TRBV4-2 to TRBJ1-1; maybe TRBD1 (6 bases). The CDR3 is 16 amino acids. The V gene's germline CDR1 is LGHNA and CDR2 YNFKEQ. V was pared by 1 base and J by 2 bases, with 14 bases between. The CDR3, as DNA: TGTGCCAGCAGCCAAGGGGGGCAGAAGCGCAACACTGAAGCTTTCTTT. Its translation: CASSQGGQKRNTEAFF.

Comments on this clone: Other DNA variants within this sample encode the same CDR3. V usage is TRBV5-1 and J usage is TRBJ2-3, with TRBD1 matching 7 bases. Germline V gene data show CDR1 as SGHRS and CDR2 as YFSETQ. The CDR3 is 15 amino acids. Trimming removed 0 bases from V and 2 bases from J; junction bases left unmatched: 3. CDR3 DNA sequence: TGCGCCAGCAGCTTGGAGGGGGCCTCCACAGATACGCAGTATTTT. This encodes CASSLEGASTDTQYF.

V gene TRBV6-2 or TRBV6-3 combines with J gene TRBJ2-7, with a tentative D call TRBD1 (5 bases). The germline CDR1 and CDR2 sequences are MNHEY and SVGEGT. The V and J ends lost 6 bases and 6 bases respectively, with 9 bases between them. This CDR3 has 11 residues. CDR3 region: CASSQRGEQYF. The CDR3 nucleotides are TGTGCCAGCAGCCAAAGGGGCGAGCAGTACTTC.

The gene calls are TRBV2 and TRBJ1-4; D ambiguous. CDR3 size: 14 residues. Trimming cost V 6 bases and J 4 bases, with 12 bases left between them. The germline V gene has CDR1 SNHLY and CDR2 FYNNEI. The CDR3 is CASRPGVINEKLFF. The CDR3 DNA follows: TGTGCCAGCAGGCCGGGAGTAATTAATGAAAAACTGTTTTTT.

The table lists this clone with many counts. The chain uses TRBV5-1 and TRBJ1-4, with 9 positions matching TRBD1. The J segment lost 5 bases and the V segment lost 4 bases, leaving 6 bases of the junction unmatched. Germline V gene lookup returns CDR1 SGHRS and CDR2 YFSETQ. CDR3 length: 15 amino acids. The DNA of the CDR3 is TGCGCCAGCAGCACTACAGGGGGCTGGAATGAAAAACTGTTTTTT. It codes for CASSTTGGWNEKLFF.

J is TRBJ1-1 and V is TRBV15, with a weak D call TRBD1 (6 bases). The CDR3 extends over 14 amino acids. Germline V gene sequence: CDR1 LNHNV, CDR2 YYDKDF (reference sequence). Trimming removed 5 bases from V and 4 bases from J, with 14 bases in between. The CDR3: CATSHRASITEAFF. In DNA form, the CDR3 reads TGTGCCACCAGCCACAGGGCCAGTATCACTGAAGCTTTCTTT.

A remark on this clone: Other DNA sequences in the sample encode the same CDR3. The rearrangement uses TRBV5-1 and TRBJ1-3; D is undetermined. The CDR3 loop spans 14 amino acids. CDR1 and CDR2 (germline): SGHRS, YFSETQ. Trimming removed 0 bases at V and 4 bases at J, with 8 bases between. This CDR3 is CASSLDSSGNTIYF. CDR3 coding DNA: TGCGCCAGCAGCTTGGACAGCTCCGGAAACACCATATATTTT.

The chain's CDR3 is CASSRDRAGGYTF. CDR3 DNA sequence: TGTGCCAGCAGCCGGGACAGGGCCGGTGGCTACACCTTC. The chain joins TRBV12-3 or TRBV12-4 to TRBJ1-2, with 9 bases identical to TRBD1. The CDR3 has 13 amino acids. V dropped 6 bases and J dropped 7; count of bases not matched to a gene: 6.

The chain is built from TRBV5-1 and TRBJ1-2, with TRBD1 as a possible D gene (6 bases). There are 14 residues in the CDR3. Trimming cost V 6 bases and J 5 bases, with 17 bases left between them. Germline V lookup: CDR1 SGHRS, CDR2 YFSETQ. CDR3 protein: CASNREGGKYGYTF. The CDR3, as DNA: TGCGCCAGCAACCGGGAGGGGGGAAAGTATGGCTACACCTTC.

The chain is built from TRBV29-1 and TRBJ1-2, with 7 bases fitting TRBD1. The germline V gene has CDR1 SQVTM and CDR2 ANQGSEA. This CDR3 region has 14 residues. The trim removed 1 base at V and 8 bases at J, leaving 10 bases unmatched. In DNA, the CDR3 is TGCAGCGTTGAAGGATCCGGGACAGTGGCAGGCTACACCTTC. As protein: CSVEGSGTVAGYTF.

The chain is built from TRBV6-5 and TRBJ1-6, with TRBD1 matching over 8 bases. CDR3 length: 14 residues. The germline V gene encodes CDR1 MNHEY and CDR2 SVGAGI. V shed 5 bases, J shed 7 bases, and the junction held 4 bases outside the gene matches. The CDR3 is CASSKGQENSPLHF. The CDR3 region has the DNA TGTGCCAGCAGTAAGGGACAGGAGAATTCACCCCTCCACTTT.

V and J are TRBV19 and TRBJ2-5, with D possibly TRBD1 on 6 matching bases. Trimming shortened V by 6 bases and J by 4 bases, and 18 bases separated the two germline ends. CDR1 and CDR2 from the germline V gene are LNHDA and SQIVND (reference sequence). The CDR3 is 15 residues long. The CDR3 DNA follows: TGTGCCAGTAGATTCACACTGGGGGCGAGAGAGACCCAGTACTTC. It codes for CASRFTLGARETQYF.

This clone was recorded a few times. The chain links TRBV5-1 to TRBJ1-2, with D maybe TRBD1 (6 bases). The CDR3 spans 19 residues. Trimming pared 0 bases from V and 1 base from J, leaving 22 bases between. The germline V gene has CDR1 SGHRS and CDR2 YFSETQ. As DNA, the CDR3 is TGCGCCAGCAGCTTGGCCCCGGGACAAGGGTTACAAATTAACTATGGCTACACCTTC. Its protein product is CASSLAPGQGLQINYGYTF.

The chain joins TRBV19 to TRBJ1-2, with D tentatively TRBD1 (6 bases). The ends were cut back, 5 bases at V and 4 bases at J, with 14 bases in the middle. This CDR3 has 14 residues. Germline CDR1 and CDR2: LNHDA and SQIVND (reference sequence). In DNA, the CDR3 is TGTGCCAGTAGTGATGGGGGCCCGGGCTATGGCTACACCTTC. As protein: CASSDGGPGYGYTF.

This chain connects TRBV30 to TRBJ2-1, with 12 bases aligning to TRBD1. Germline V gives CDR1 GTSNPN, CDR2 SVGIG (reference sequence). V trimming: 4 bases; J trimming: 9 bases; junction bases outside the gene matches: 13. The CDR3 covers 16 residues. Written as DNA, the CDR3 is TGTGCCTGGAACTCCGGCCGGGACAGGGGGCGAGGTGAGCAGTTCTTC. As protein: CAWNSGRDRGRGEQFF.

The V gene is TRBV10-3, the J gene TRBJ1-2; no clear D. The CDR3 runs 11 residues. Germline CDR1 is ENHRY and CDR2 is SYGVKD. V lost 6 bases and J 2 bases, leaving 4 bases between the germline ends. The CDR3 is CAISANYGYTF. In nucleotides, the CDR3 is TGTGCCATCAGCGCGAACTATGGCTACACCTTC.

CDR3 coding DNA: TGTGCCAGCAGTTACTCGGTGAGAAATTCACCCCTCCACTTT. Residues: CASSYSVRNSPLHF. The chain uses TRBV6-6 and TRBJ1-6, with D uncertain. The CDR3 has 14 amino acids. V lost 0 bases, J lost 7 bases, and 7 bases lay in between. Germline V gene lookup returns CDR1 MNHNY and CDR2 SVGAGI (reference sequence).

The chain couples TRBV2 to TRBJ1-1, with TRBD1 identical over 7 bases. Germline V CDR1 and CDR2: SNHLY, FYNNEI. Trimming removed 7 bases from V and 3 bases from J; junction bases left unmatched: 8. This CDR3 region has 14 residues. The CDR3 sequence: CASTGTGAYTEAFF. The CDR3 DNA sequence: TGTGCCAGCACAGGAACAGGGGCATACACTGAAGCTTTCTTT.

The V and J genes are TRBV6-6 and TRBJ2-1; 7 nucleotides match TRBD2. Germline CDR1 MNHNY, CDR2 SVGAGI (reference sequence). The trim removed 6 bases at V and 7 bases at J, leaving 6 bases unmatched. The CDR3 consists of 13 residues. In DNA form, the CDR3 reads TGTGCCAGCAGACGGGACTATAATAATGAGCAGTTCTTC. It encodes CASRRDYNNEQFF.

The chain is built from TRBV27 and TRBJ1-2, with a tentative D call TRBD1 (5 bases). CDR1 and CDR2 from the germline V gene are MNHEY and SMNVEV (reference sequence). The CDR3 spans 14 residues. With 2 bases removed from V and 0 bases from J, the gap between germline ends came to 7 bases. The CDR3 loop is CASSLRGANYGYTF. CDR3 bases: TGTGCCAGCAGTTTACGGGGGGCTAACTATGGCTACACCTTC.

This chain uses TRBV7-9 with TRBJ2-7; 7 positions match TRBD1. The germline CDR1 and CDR2 sequences are SEHNR and FQNEAQ (reference sequence). The CDR3 runs 14 residues. With V trimmed by 1 base and J by 4 bases, 4 bases remained unmatched. CDR3 sequence reads: CASSLDRGAYEQYF. The CDR3 bases are TGTGCCAGCAGCTTAGACAGGGGTGCGTACGAGCAGTACTTC. Full variable domain (outside the CDR3, taken from reference TRBV7-9 and TRBJ2-7): DTGVSQNPRHKITKRGQNVTFRCDPISEHNRLYWYRQTLGQGPEFLTYFQNEAQLEKSRLLSDRFSAERPKGSFSTLEIQRTEQGDSAMYLCASSLDRGAYEQYFGPGTRLTVT.

The genes are TRBV7-2 and TRBJ2-5; D might be TRBD2 (5 bases). V was clipped by 4 bases and J by 2 bases, with 11 bases between them. This CDR3 contains 14 residues. The V gene's germline CDR1 is SGHTA and CDR2 FQGNSA. CDR3 residues: CASSSRSGQETQYF. CDR3 DNA: TGTGCCAGCAGCTCTCGAAGCGGACAAGAGACCCAGTACTTC. The whole variable domain, filled in from reference TRBV7-2 and TRBJ2-5, reads GAGVSQSPSNKVTEKGKDVELRCDPISGHTALYWYRQSLGQGLEFLIYFQGNSAPDKSGLPSDRFSAERTGGSVSTLTIQRTQQEDSAVYLCASSSRSGQETQYFGPGTRLLVL.

The chain combines TRBV20-1 with TRBJ1-4; TRBD1 might be the D (5 bases). The CDR3 length is 11 residues. V shed 7 bases and J shed 8 bases, with 11 bases lying between them. CDR1 is DFQATT, CDR2 SNEGSKA, per germline (reference sequence). Here the CDR3 reads CSGRVGEKLFF. CDR3 bases: TGCAGTGGCAGGGTCGGGGAAAAACTGTTTTTT.

The chain couples TRBV18 to TRBJ2-5; 10 bases are shared with TRBD2. The V segment lost 2 bases and the J segment 5 bases; nucleotides outside the gene matches: 8. Per germline, CDR1 KGHSH and CDR2 LQKENI. The CDR3 contains 16 residues. CDR3 coding DNA: TGTGCCAGCTCACCAGCCCTAGCGGGAGCCAGGGAGACCCAGTACTTC. Protein: CASSPALAGARETQYF.